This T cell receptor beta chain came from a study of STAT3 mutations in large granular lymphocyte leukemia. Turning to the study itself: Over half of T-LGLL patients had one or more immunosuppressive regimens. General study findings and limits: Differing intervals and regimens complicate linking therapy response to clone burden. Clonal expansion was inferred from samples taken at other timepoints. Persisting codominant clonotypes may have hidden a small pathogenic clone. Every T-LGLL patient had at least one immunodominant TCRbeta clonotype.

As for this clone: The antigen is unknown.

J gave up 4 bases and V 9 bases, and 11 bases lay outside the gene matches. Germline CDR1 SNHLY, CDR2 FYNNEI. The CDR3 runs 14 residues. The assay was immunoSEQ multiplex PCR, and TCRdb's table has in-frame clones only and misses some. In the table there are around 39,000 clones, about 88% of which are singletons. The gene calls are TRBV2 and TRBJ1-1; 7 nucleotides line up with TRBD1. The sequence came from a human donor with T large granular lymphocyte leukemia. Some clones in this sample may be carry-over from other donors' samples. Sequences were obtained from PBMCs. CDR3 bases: TGTGCCAGTACAGGGACAGCCGCCCGCACTGAAGCTTTCTTT. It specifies CASTGTAARTEAFF.